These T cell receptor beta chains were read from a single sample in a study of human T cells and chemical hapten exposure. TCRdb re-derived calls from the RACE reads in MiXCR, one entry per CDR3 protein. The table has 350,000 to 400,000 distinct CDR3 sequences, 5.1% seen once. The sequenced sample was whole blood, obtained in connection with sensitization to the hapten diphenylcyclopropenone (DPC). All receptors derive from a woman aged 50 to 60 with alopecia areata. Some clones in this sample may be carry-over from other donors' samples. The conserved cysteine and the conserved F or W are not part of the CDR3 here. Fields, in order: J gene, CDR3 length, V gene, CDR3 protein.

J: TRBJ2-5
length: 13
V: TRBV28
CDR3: ASSLGQGSRKTQY

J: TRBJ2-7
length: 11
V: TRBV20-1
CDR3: SAPGTGFYEQY

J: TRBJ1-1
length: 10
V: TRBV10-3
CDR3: AIMGGSREAF

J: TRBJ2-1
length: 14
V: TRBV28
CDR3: ASSFRTSGINNEQF

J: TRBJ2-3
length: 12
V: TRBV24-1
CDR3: ATSDPRHTDTQY

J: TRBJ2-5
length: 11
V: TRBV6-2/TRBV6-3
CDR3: ASSFGTVGTQY

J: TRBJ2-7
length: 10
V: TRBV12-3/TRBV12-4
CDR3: ASSLGQYEQY

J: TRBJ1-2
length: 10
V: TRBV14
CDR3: ASSQTGYSYT

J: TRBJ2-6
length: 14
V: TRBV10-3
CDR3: AISGQGASGANVLT

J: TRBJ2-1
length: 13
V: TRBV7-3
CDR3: ASSLTFGGHNEQF

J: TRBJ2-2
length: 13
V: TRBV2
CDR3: ASKRDRGNTGELF

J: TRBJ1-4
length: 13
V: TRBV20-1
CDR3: SAREVRGVGEKLF

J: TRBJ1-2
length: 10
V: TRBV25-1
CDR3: ASSEHNYGYT

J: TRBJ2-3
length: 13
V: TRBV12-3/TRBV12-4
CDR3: ASSASSTGSDTQY

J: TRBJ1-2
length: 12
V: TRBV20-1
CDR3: SARDRGSYYGYT

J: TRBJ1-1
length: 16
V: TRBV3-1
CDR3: ASSQAYQGKRVGTEAF

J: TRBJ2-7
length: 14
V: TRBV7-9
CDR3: ASSLPGGGSSYEQY

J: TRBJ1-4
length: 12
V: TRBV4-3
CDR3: ASSQDQGLKKLF

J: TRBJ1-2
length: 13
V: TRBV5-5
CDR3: ASSPSRGNTYGYT

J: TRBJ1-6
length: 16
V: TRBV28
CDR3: ASAPAAQISSYNSPLH

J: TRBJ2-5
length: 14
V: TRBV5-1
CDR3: ASSTLTRTVQETQY

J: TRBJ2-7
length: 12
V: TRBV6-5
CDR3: ASSYHGTAREQY

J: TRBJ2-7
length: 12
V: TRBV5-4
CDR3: ASNYGTSGYEQY

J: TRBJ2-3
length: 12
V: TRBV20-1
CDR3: SASGTLSTDTQY

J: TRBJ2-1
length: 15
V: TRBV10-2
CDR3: ASSESSGPTSYNEQF

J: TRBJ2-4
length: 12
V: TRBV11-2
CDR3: ASSLARVGNIQY

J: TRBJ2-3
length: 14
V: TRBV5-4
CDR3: ASSLMVRGGRDTQY

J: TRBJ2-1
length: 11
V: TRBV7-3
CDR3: ASSLSEGNEQF

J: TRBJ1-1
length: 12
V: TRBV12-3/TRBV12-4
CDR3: ASRRQGDGTEAF

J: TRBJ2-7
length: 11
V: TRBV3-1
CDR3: ASRGLDRHEQY

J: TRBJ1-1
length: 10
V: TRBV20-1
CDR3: SAKTGGTEAF

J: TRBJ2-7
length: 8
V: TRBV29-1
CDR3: SVRQGRQY